These T cell receptor beta chains were read from a single sample in a study of blood T cell repertoires in COVID-19. This table comes from immunoSEQ multiplex PCR, and its TCRdb copy is limited to in-frame clones, with some not included. The data contain over 200,000 clones, 81% of them singletons. The sample was peripheral blood. The receptors were sampled from a woman of 80 years or more with acute or convalescent COVID-19. The CDR3 runs from the conserved cysteine through the conserved F or W. Each record gives: J gene, D gene, V gene, clone size, CDR3 DNA, CDR3 protein. D genes are given only for firm matches. The size of a clone is reported for some rows only, either as once, few or many, or as a class for expanded clones.

j_gene: TRBJ2-1
d_gene: TRBD2
v_gene: TRBV5-1
abundance: -
CDR3nt: TGCGCCAGCAGCTCCGGGACTAGCGGGAGGGAGCAGTTCTTC
CDR3aa: CASSSGTSGREQFF

j_gene: TRBJ1-2
d_gene: -
v_gene: TRBV19
abundance: -
CDR3nt: TGTGCCAGTAGTATTGGGCCACAGGGCGGCTATGGCTACACCTTC
CDR3aa: CASSIGPQGGYGYTF

j_gene: TRBJ1-6
d_gene: -
v_gene: TRBV28
abundance: -
CDR3nt: TGTGCCAGCAGGGAGGGTAATTCACCCCTCCACTTT
CDR3aa: CASREGNSPLHF

j_gene: TRBJ2-2
d_gene: -
v_gene: TRBV5-1
abundance: -
CDR3nt: TGCGCCAGCAGCTTTTCGGGAGACACCGGGGAGCTGTTTTTT
CDR3aa: CASSFSGDTGELFF

j_gene: TRBJ1-5
d_gene: -
v_gene: TRBV29-1
abundance: once
CDR3nt: TGCAGCGTTGGCCGGGATCAGCCCCAGCATTTT
CDR3aa: CSVGRDQPQHF

j_gene: TRBJ2-7
d_gene: TRBD2
v_gene: TRBV28
abundance: -
CDR3nt: TGTGCCAGCGGACTAGCGGGAGTTCCGACGCAGTACTTC
CDR3aa: CASGLAGVPTQYF

j_gene: TRBJ1-4
d_gene: -
v_gene: TRBV15
abundance: few
CDR3nt: TGTGCCACCAGCAGAGATATTAATGAAAAACTGTTTTTT
CDR3aa: CATSRDINEKLFF

j_gene: TRBJ2-6
d_gene: TRBD2
v_gene: TRBV5-3
abundance: -
CDR3nt: TGTGCCAGAATTGATGGGGGGGAGGCACTTGGGGCCAACGTCCTGACTTTC
CDR3aa: CARIDGGEALGANVLTF

j_gene: TRBJ2-2
d_gene: TRBD2
v_gene: TRBV7-2
abundance: once
CDR3nt: TGTGCCAGCAGCATGACTAGCGGGACTTACACCGGGGAGCTGTTTTTT
CDR3aa: CASSMTSGTYTGELFF

j_gene: TRBJ2-1
d_gene: TRBD2
v_gene: TRBV11-3
abundance: -
CDR3nt: TGTGCCAGCAGCTTAGACGGCGGGAGGGGCTCCTACAATGAGCAGTTCTTC
CDR3aa: CASSLDGGRGSYNEQFF

j_gene: TRBJ1-2
d_gene: TRBD1
v_gene: TRBV12-3/TRBV12-4
abundance: -
CDR3nt: TGTGCCAGCAGTAAACAGGGGGCGCACGGCTACACCTTC
CDR3aa: CASSKQGAHGYTF

j_gene: TRBJ1-5
d_gene: TRBD1
v_gene: TRBV7-2
abundance: few
CDR3nt: TGTGCCAGCAGCCCTGGGACAGCCCTTAGCAATCAGCCCCAGCATTTT
CDR3aa: CASSPGTALSNQPQHF

j_gene: TRBJ2-7
d_gene: -
v_gene: TRBV2
abundance: -
CDR3nt: TGTGCCAGCAGCTCAGAGGGGGGGGGTTCCTACGAGCAGTACTTC
CDR3aa: CASSSEGGGSYEQYF

j_gene: TRBJ2-7
d_gene: -
v_gene: TRBV5-4
abundance: -
CDR3nt: TGTGCCAGCAGCACAAAGGACGGGGCCTACGAGCAGTACTTC
CDR3aa: CASSTKDGAYEQYF

j_gene: TRBJ2-5
d_gene: TRBD1
v_gene: TRBV5-5
abundance: -
CDR3nt: TGTGCCAGCAGCGGGACAGGGGGCCAAGAGACCCAGTACTTC
CDR3aa: CASSGTGGQETQYF

j_gene: TRBJ1-1
d_gene: -
v_gene: TRBV29-1
abundance: -
CDR3nt: TGCAGCGTTGAACAGACCCGGGGCACTGAAGCTTTCTTT
CDR3aa: CSVEQTRGTEAFF

j_gene: TRBJ1-1
d_gene: -
v_gene: TRBV5-4
abundance: -
CDR3nt: TGTGCCAGCAGCCAGCGGACAGCCTACACTGAAGCTTTCTTT
CDR3aa: CASSQRTAYTEAFF

j_gene: TRBJ1-2
d_gene: TRBD1
v_gene: TRBV3-1/TRBV3-2
abundance: -
CDR3nt: TGTGCCAGCAGCATCAGGGGGGAAGGCTACACCTTC
CDR3aa: CASSIRGEGYTF

j_gene: TRBJ1-6
d_gene: -
v_gene: TRBV7-9
abundance: once
CDR3nt: TGTGCCAGCAGCTTATCCCCGCTATCACCCCTCCACTTT
CDR3aa: CASSLSPLSPLHF

j_gene: TRBJ1-1
d_gene: -
v_gene: TRBV19
abundance: -
CDR3nt: TGTGCCAGTAGTATTGGGGGGAGCGTAAACACTGAAGCTTTCTTT
CDR3aa: CASSIGGSVNTEAFF

j_gene: TRBJ1-5
d_gene: -
v_gene: TRBV6-1
abundance: -
CDR3nt: TGTGCCAGCAGTGAGAGTTATAGCAATCAGCCCCAGCATTTT
CDR3aa: CASSESYSNQPQHF

j_gene: TRBJ2-7
d_gene: -
v_gene: TRBV5-5
abundance: -
CDR3nt: TGTGCCAGCAGCTTGGAACAGGAACCCTACGAGCAGTACTTC
CDR3aa: CASSLEQEPYEQYF

j_gene: TRBJ1-5
d_gene: -
v_gene: TRBV30
abundance: -
CDR3nt: TGTGCCTGGACTGCCGGGGGAGGTCAGCCCCAGCATTTT
CDR3aa: CAWTAGGGQPQHF

j_gene: TRBJ1-6
d_gene: -
v_gene: TRBV27
abundance: once
CDR3nt: TGTGCCAGCAGTGGACTCTATAATTCACCCCTCCACTTT
CDR3aa: CASSGLYNSPLHF

j_gene: TRBJ1-1
d_gene: -
v_gene: TRBV2
abundance: few
CDR3nt: TGTGCCAGCAGTGAACGAACAGGGCCGGCAACTGAAGCTTTCTTT
CDR3aa: CASSERTGPATEAFF

j_gene: TRBJ2-3
d_gene: -
v_gene: TRBV5-1
abundance: -
CDR3nt: TGCGCCAGCAGCTCCTTTTCGGGAAGCACAGATACGCAGTATTTT
CDR3aa: CASSSFSGSTDTQYF

j_gene: TRBJ1-2
d_gene: -
v_gene: TRBV5-1
abundance: -
CDR3nt: TGCGCCAGCAGCCCCCCATCGACAGGAGGCTACACCTTC
CDR3aa: CASSPPSTGGYTF

j_gene: TRBJ2-1
d_gene: -
v_gene: TRBV5-1
abundance: -
CDR3nt: TGCGCCAGCAGCTTGACAGCGGGTCTCCCTCCGGGTGAGCAGTTCTTC
CDR3aa: CASSLTAGLPPGEQFF

j_gene: TRBJ1-1
d_gene: -
v_gene: TRBV6-2/TRBV6-3
abundance: -
CDR3nt: TGTGCCAGCAGTTTCAATACAGTGAACACTGAAGCTTTCTTT
CDR3aa: CASSFNTVNTEAFF

j_gene: TRBJ1-4
d_gene: -
v_gene: TRBV6-6
abundance: -
CDR3nt: TGTGCCAGCAGCCCCCCGTCTATGCCTAATGAAAAACTGTTTTTT
CDR3aa: CASSPPSMPNEKLFF

j_gene: TRBJ2-1
d_gene: TRBD1
v_gene: TRBV9
abundance: -
CDR3nt: TGTGCCAGCAGCCCGAGGACAGGATGGAATGAGCAGTTCTTC
CDR3aa: CASSPRTGWNEQFF

j_gene: TRBJ1-3
d_gene: -
v_gene: TRBV21-1
abundance: -
CDR3nt: TGTGCCAGCAGCATCCCGTTCTCTGGAAACACCATATATTTT
CDR3aa: CASSIPFSGNTIYF

j_gene: TRBJ2-7
d_gene: TRBD1
v_gene: TRBV25-1
abundance: few
CDR3nt: TGTGCCAGCAGTGAAGTGAGACAGGGTGACGAGCAGTACTTC
CDR3aa: CASSEVRQGDEQYF

j_gene: TRBJ1-5
d_gene: TRBD1
v_gene: TRBV4-1
abundance: -
CDR3nt: TGCGCCAGCAGCCAAGAAGGGACAGGCGTAAATCAGCCCCAGCATTTT
CDR3aa: CASSQEGTGVNQPQHF

j_gene: TRBJ1-3
d_gene: -
v_gene: TRBV28
abundance: -
CDR3nt: TGTGCCAGCAGTACTCCAGACGGGGGTGGAAACACCATATATTTT
CDR3aa: CASSTPDGGGNTIYF

j_gene: TRBJ2-4
d_gene: -
v_gene: TRBV2
abundance: once
CDR3nt: TGTGCCAGCAGTGAAGCCCCAGGCTCTGGCATTCAGTACTTC
CDR3aa: CASSEAPGSGIQYF

j_gene: TRBJ2-1
d_gene: -
v_gene: TRBV7-2
abundance: -
CDR3nt: TGTGCCAGCAGCTTAGCGGGGGGGCCCGATGAGCAGTTCTTC
CDR3aa: CASSLAGGPDEQFF

j_gene: TRBJ1-2
d_gene: TRBD1
v_gene: TRBV18
abundance: -
CDR3nt: TGTGCCAGCTCACCCGGAACAGGGGCCCCAGCAGGTGGCTACACCTTC
CDR3aa: CASSPGTGAPAGGYTF

j_gene: TRBJ2-3
d_gene: -
v_gene: TRBV6-5
abundance: -
CDR3nt: TGTGCCAGCAGTTACTATTATAGCACAGATACGCAGTATTTT
CDR3aa: CASSYYYSTDTQYF

j_gene: TRBJ1-1
d_gene: TRBD1
v_gene: TRBV6-5
abundance: -
CDR3nt: TGTGCCAGCAGTCCGCGACAGGGGGCGAACACTGAAGCTTTCTTT
CDR3aa: CASSPRQGANTEAFF

j_gene: TRBJ1-1
d_gene: -
v_gene: TRBV19
abundance: -
CDR3nt: TGTGCCAGTAGTATATCGGGGAACACTGAAGCTTTCTTT
CDR3aa: CASSISGNTEAFF

j_gene: TRBJ2-1
d_gene: TRBD2
v_gene: TRBV2
abundance: -
CDR3nt: TGTGCCAGCAGTGGGCTAGCGGGGGTCTACAATGAGCAGTTCTTC
CDR3aa: CASSGLAGVYNEQFF

j_gene: TRBJ1-1
d_gene: -
v_gene: TRBV5-1
abundance: -
CDR3nt: TGCGCCAGCAGCATCTCAGGGGTTGGGAACACTGAAGCTTTCTTT
CDR3aa: CASSISGVGNTEAFF

j_gene: TRBJ2-7
d_gene: TRBD2
v_gene: TRBV7-2
abundance: few
CDR3nt: TGTGCCAGCAGCTTGAATAGCGGGGGGGCCTCTCCCGAGCAGTACTTC
CDR3aa: CASSLNSGGASPEQYF

j_gene: TRBJ2-5
d_gene: -
v_gene: TRBV11-3
abundance: -
CDR3nt: TGTGCCAGCAGCCGCTCAGGGGAAGAGACCCAGTACTTC
CDR3aa: CASSRSGEETQYF

j_gene: TRBJ1-3
d_gene: -
v_gene: TRBV28
abundance: -
CDR3nt: TGTGCCACCCAGGGCACTGGAAACACCATATATTTT
CDR3aa: CATQGTGNTIYF